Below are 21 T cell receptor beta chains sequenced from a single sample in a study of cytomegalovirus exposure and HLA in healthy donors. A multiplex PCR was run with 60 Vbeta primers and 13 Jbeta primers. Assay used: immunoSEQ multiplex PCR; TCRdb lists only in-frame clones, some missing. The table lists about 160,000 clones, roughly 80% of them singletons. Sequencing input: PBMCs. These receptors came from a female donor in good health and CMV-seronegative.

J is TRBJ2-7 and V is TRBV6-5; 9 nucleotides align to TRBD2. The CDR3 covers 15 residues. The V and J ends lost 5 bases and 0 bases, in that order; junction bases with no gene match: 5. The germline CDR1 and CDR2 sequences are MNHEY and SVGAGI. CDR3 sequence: CASSLLAGHSYEQYF. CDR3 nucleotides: TGTGCCAGCAGTCTACTAGCGGGTCACTCCTACGAGCAGTACTTC.

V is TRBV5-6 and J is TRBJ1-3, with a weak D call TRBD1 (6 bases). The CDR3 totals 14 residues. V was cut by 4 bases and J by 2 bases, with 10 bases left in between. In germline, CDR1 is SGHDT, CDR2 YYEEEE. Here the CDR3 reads CASSRDTTGNTIYF. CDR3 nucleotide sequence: TGTGCCAGCAGCCGGGACACGACTGGAAACACCATATATTTT.

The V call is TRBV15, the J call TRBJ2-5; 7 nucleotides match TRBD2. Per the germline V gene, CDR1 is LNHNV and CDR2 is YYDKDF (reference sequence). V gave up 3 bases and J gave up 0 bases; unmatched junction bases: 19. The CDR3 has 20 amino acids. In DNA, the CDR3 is TGTGCCACCAGCAGGGCCCCCACGAGCGGGGCTCGCATAAACCAAGAGACCCAGTACTTC. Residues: CATSRAPTSGARINQETQYF. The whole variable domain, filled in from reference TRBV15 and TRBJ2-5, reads DAMVIQNPRYQVTQFGKPVTLSCSQTLNHNVMYWYQQKSSQAPKLLFHYYDKDFNNEADTPDNFQSRRPNTSFCFLDIRSPGLGDTAMYLCATSRAPTSGARINQETQYFGPGTRLLVL.

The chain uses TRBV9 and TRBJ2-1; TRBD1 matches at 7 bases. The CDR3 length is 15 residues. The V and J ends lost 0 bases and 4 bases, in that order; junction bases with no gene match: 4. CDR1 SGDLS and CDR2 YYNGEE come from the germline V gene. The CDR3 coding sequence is TGTGCCAGCAGCGTAGTGGGGACAGTATACAATGAGCAGTTCTTC. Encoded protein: CASSVVGTVYNEQFF.

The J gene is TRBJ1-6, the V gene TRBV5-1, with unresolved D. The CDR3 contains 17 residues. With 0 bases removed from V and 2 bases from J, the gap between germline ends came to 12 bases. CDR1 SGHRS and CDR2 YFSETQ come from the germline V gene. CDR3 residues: CASSLVLLAAYNSPLHF. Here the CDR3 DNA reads TGCGCCAGCAGCTTGGTTCTTTTGGCAGCCTATAATTCACCCCTCCACTTT.

DNA for the CDR3: TGTGCCAGCAGCTCAAAACAGGGGCCCCTATTAGTAGGGGAGCTGTTTTTT. This codes for CASSSKQGPLLVGELFF. V usage is TRBV5-4 and J usage is TRBJ2-2; 7 positions match TRBD1. This CDR3 is built from 17 residues. J was trimmed by 8 bases and V by 3 bases; bases with no gene match: 16. Germline loops: CDR1 SGHNT, CDR2 YYREEE (reference sequence).

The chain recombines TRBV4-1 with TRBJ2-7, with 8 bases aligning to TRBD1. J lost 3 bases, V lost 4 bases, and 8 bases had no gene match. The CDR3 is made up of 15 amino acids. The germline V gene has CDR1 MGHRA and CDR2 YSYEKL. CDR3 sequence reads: CASSPRTGSYYEQYF. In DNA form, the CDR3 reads TGCGCCAGCAGCCCCCGGACAGGGTCCTACTACGAGCAGTACTTC.

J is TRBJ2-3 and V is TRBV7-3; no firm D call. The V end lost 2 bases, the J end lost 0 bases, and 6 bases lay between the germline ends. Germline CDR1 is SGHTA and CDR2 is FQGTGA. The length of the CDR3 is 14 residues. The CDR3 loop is CASSLQASTDTQYF. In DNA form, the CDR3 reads TGTGCCAGCAGCTTACAGGCTAGCACAGATACGCAGTATTTT.

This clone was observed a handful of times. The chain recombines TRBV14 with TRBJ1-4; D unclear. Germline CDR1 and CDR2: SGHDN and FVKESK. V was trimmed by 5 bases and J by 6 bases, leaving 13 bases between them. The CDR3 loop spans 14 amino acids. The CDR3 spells CASSGPGNYEKLFF. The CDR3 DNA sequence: TGTGCCAGCAGCGGCCCTGGCAATTATGAAAAACTGTTTTTT.

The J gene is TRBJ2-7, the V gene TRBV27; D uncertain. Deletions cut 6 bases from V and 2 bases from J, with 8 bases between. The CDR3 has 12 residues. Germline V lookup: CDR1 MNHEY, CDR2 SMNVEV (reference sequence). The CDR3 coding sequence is TGTGCCAGCAGAATGGGCCCCTACGAGCAGTACTTC. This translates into CASRMGPYEQYF.

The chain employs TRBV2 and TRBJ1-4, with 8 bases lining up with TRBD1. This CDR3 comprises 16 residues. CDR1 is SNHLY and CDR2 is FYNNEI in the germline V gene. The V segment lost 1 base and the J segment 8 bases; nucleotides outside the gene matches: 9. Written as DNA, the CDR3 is TGTGCCAGCAGTGAAGGGCCGGGACAGGAGTTGGAAAAACTGTTTTTT. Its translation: CASSEGPGQELEKLFF.

The CDR3 sequence is CSVEMSQGPIGNEQFF. CDR3 DNA: TGCAGCGTTGAGATGTCACAGGGCCCGATTGGGAATGAGCAGTTCTTC. This chain links TRBV29-1 with TRBJ2-1; a possible D gene is TRBD1 (6 bases). From germline, CDR1 is SQVTM and CDR2 ANQGSEA. V was trimmed by 3 bases and J by 7 bases, leaving 22 bases between them. This CDR3 is 16 amino acids long.

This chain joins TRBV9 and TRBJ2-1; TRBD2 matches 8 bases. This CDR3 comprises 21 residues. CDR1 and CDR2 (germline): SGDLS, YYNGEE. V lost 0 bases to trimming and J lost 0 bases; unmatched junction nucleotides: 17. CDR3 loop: CASSVARMSTSGDSSYNEQFF. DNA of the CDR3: TGTGCCAGCAGCGTAGCTCGGATGTCAACTAGCGGAGATAGCTCCTACAATGAGCAGTTCTTC.

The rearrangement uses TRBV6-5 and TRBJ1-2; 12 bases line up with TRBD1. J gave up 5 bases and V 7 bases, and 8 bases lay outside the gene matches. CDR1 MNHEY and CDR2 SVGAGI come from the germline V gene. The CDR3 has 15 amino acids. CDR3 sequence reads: CASKEPGQGAYGYTF. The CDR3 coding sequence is TGTGCCAGCAAAGAACCGGGACAGGGGGCGTATGGCTACACCTTC.

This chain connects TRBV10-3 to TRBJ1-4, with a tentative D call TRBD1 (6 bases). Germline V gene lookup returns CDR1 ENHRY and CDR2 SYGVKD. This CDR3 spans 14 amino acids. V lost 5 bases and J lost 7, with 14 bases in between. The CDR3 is CAISLYRGAEKLFF. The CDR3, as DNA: TGTGCCATCAGTCTGTACCGGGGGGCTGAAAAACTGTTTTTT.

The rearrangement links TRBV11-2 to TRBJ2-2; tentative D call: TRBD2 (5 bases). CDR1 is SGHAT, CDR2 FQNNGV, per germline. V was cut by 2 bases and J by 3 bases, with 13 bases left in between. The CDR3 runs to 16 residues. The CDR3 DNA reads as TGTGCCAGCAGCTTACAAGCGGCGACCTACACCGGGGAGCTGTTTTTT. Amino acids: CASSLQAATYTGELFF. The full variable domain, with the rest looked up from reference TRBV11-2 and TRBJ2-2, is EAGVAQSPRYKIIEKRQSVAFWCNPISGHATLYWYQQILGQGPKLLIQFQNNGVVDDSQLPKDRFSAERLKGVDSTLKIQPAKLEDSAVYLCASSLQAATYTGELFFGEGSRLTVL.

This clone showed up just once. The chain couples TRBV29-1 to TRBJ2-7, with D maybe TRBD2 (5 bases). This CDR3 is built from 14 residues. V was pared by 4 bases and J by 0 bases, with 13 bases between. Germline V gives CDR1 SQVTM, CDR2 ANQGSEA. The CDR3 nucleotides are TGCAGCGTTGCACCCAGGACTCTCTCCTACGAGCAGTACTTC. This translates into CSVAPRTLSYEQYF.

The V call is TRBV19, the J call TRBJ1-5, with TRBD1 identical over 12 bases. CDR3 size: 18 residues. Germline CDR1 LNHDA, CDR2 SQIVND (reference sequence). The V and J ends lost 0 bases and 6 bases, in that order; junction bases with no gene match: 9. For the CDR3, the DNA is TGTGCCAGTAGTATAGATCTATCGGGGGACAGGGGGCGTCAGCCCCAGCATTTT. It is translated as CASSIDLSGDRGRQPQHF.

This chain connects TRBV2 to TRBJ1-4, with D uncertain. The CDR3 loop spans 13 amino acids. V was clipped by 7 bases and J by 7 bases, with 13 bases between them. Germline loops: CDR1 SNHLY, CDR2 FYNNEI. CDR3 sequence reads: CASIGSEGEKLFF. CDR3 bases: TGTGCCAGCATCGGGTCGGAGGGTGAAAAACTGTTTTTT.

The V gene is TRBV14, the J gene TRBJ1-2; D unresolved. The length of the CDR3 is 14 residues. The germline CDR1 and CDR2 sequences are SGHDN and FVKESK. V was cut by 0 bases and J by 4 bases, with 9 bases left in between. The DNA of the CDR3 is TGTGCCAGCAGCCAAGATCCTATAAGCTATGGCTACACCTTC. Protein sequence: CASSQDPISYGYTF.

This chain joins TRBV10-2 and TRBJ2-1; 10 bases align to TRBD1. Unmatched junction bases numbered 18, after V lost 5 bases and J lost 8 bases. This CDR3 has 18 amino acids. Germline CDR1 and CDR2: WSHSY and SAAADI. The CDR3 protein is CASSSPGQGLRFLYEQFF. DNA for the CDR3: TGCGCCAGCAGTAGCCCGGGACAGGGGCTTCGTTTCCTCTATGAGCAGTTCTTC.